Shown below are 14 T cell receptor beta chains from a single sample sequenced in a study of cytotoxic CD8 clonotypes in ibrutinib-treated CLL. The repertoire was sequenced with immunoSEQ multiplex PCR; TCRdb's copy has only in-frame clones and lacks some. The repertoire holds roughly 130,000 clones, with around 93% as singletons. This specimen was PBMCs, taken after 12 months of ibrutinib treatment. The receptors originated from a human donor with chronic lymphocytic leukemia.

V gene TRBV19 combines with J gene TRBJ2-6; TRBD1 is a possible D gene (6 bases). The CDR3 spans 18 residues. CDR1 and CDR2 from the germline V gene are LNHDA and SQIVND (reference sequence). V shed 0 bases and J shed 2 bases, with 14 bases lying between them. CDR3 sequence reads: CASSIDPTGTAGANVLTF. CDR3 sequence (DNA): TGTGCCAGTAGTATAGATCCGACAGGTACTGCTGGGGCCAACGTCCTGACTTTC.

The chain joins TRBV6-1 to TRBJ2-7; D tentatively fits TRBD1 or TRBD2 (5 bases each). This CDR3 has 14 amino acids. CDR1 is MNHNS and CDR2 is SASEGT in the germline V gene. Deletions cut 11 bases from V and 0 bases from J, with 17 bases between. CDR3 loop: CAHGHEGRSYEQYF. The CDR3 nucleotides read TGTGCCCATGGTCACGAGGGGCGCTCCTACGAGCAGTACTTC.

This chain links TRBV7-2 with TRBJ1-5; 12 nucleotides align to TRBD1. V gave up 5 bases and J gave up 6 bases; unmatched junction bases: 5. This CDR3 comprises 15 residues. Germline CDR1 SGHTA, CDR2 FQGNSA. CDR3 bases: TGTGCCAGCAGCCAGGGGACAGGGGGCTTTCAGCCCCAGCATTTT. This translates into CASSQGTGGFQPQHF.

The chain is built from TRBV27 and TRBJ2-1, with a possible D match to TRBD2 (5 bases). Germline V gene lookup returns CDR1 MNHEY and CDR2 SMNVEV (reference sequence). The CDR3 has 13 amino acids. Trimming cost V 8 bases and J 7 bases, with 15 bases left between them. This CDR3 is CASSVAPGNEQFF. DNA of the CDR3: TGTGCCAGCTCCGTGGCCCCGGGAAATGAGCAGTTCTTC.

The rearrangement links TRBV19 to TRBJ2-1, with 13 bases that match TRBD2. V was pared by 4 bases and J by 4 bases, with 1 base of the junction left unmatched. The V gene's germline CDR1 is LNHDA and CDR2 SQIVND (reference sequence). This CDR3 is 15 amino acids long. The CDR3 spells CASSRGLAGYNEQFF. The DNA of the CDR3 is TGTGCCAGTAGTAGGGGACTAGCGGGGTACAATGAGCAGTTCTTC.

The rearrangement uses TRBV19 and TRBJ2-4, with D possibly being TRBD1 (5 bases). The CDR3 consists of 17 residues. The V end was cut by 3 bases, the J end by 6 bases, with 21 bases between. Germline V gene data show CDR1 as LNHDA and CDR2 as SQIVND (reference sequence). The CDR3 coding sequence is TGTGCCAGTAGTATGACCAGGGATGGACACGACAGAAACATTCAGTACTTC. Translating it yields CASSMTRDGHDRNIQYF.

J is TRBJ2-7 and V is TRBV21-1. TRBV21-1 is listed as a pseudogene. The CDR3 is made up of 11 amino acids. The CDR3 DNA is TGTGCCAGCTGTGGGGACTACGAGCAGTACTTC. Translating gives CASCGDYEQYF.

The CDR3 DNA follows: TGTGCCAGCATGAAGGGGGCTAGCACAGATACGCAGTATTTT. Protein product: CASMKGASTDTQYF. This chain uses TRBV6-6 with TRBJ2-3, with 7 bases identical to TRBD1. CDR1 is MNHNY, CDR2 SVGAGI, per germline (reference sequence). V trimming: 7 bases; J trimming: 0 bases; junction bases outside the gene matches: 4. The CDR3 totals 14 residues.

CDR3: CASSQETVPETQYF. The CDR3 DNA reads TGTGCCAGCAGCCAAGAGACAGTCCCAGAGACCCAGTACTTC. The chain joins TRBV4-2 to TRBJ2-5; weak D call: TRBD1 (5 bases). The CDR3 consists of 14 residues. Germline assignment: CDR1 LGHNA and CDR2 YNFKEQ. V was shortened by 0 bases and J by 4 bases, with 9 bases between the two germline ends.

The chain employs TRBV6-5 and TRBJ2-3; D unclear. The V gene lost 2 bases and the J gene lost 4 bases, with 7 bases spanning the gap. In germline, CDR1 is MNHEY, CDR2 SVGAGI. The CDR3 is 13 residues long. The CDR3 DNA sequence: TGTGCCAGCAGTTACCACGGGTCAGATACGCAGTATTTT. Protein sequence: CASSYHGSDTQYF.

V gene TRBV19 combines with J gene TRBJ1-2, with 10 bases aligning to TRBD1. The germline gives CDR1 LNHDA, CDR2 SQIVND (reference sequence). The CDR3 length is 16 residues. V dropped 1 base and J dropped 3; count of bases not matched to a gene: 5. The CDR3 nucleotides read TGTGCCAGTAGTATAGTGACAGGGGGCGCGGACTATGGCTACACCTTC. It codes for CASSIVTGGADYGYTF.

CDR3 residues: CASSPGQPRAGDTQYF. The CDR3 coding sequence is TGTGCCAGCTCACCCGGACAGCCCCGGGCGGGAGATACGCAGTATTTT. The chain is built from TRBV18 and TRBJ2-3, with D tentatively TRBD1 (6 bases). In germline, CDR1 is KGHSH, CDR2 LQKENI. The V gene lost 3 bases and the J gene lost 5 bases, with 18 bases spanning the gap. The CDR3 runs 16 residues.

Here the CDR3 reads CASSLAASPDTDTQYF. DNA for the CDR3: TGTGCCAGCAGCTTGGCCGCTTCGCCCGACACAGATACGCAGTATTTT. V is TRBV5-6 and J is TRBJ2-3; no firm D call. V was shortened by 0 bases and J by 2 bases, with 13 bases between the two germline ends. The CDR3 is 16 amino acids. Germline CDR1 and CDR2: SGHDT and YYEEEE.

There are a few counts of this clone. The V and J genes are TRBV10-1 and TRBJ1-2; unclear D gene. The CDR3 covers 13 residues. The V end was cut by 2 bases, the J end by 3 bases, with 7 bases between. Germline CDR1 WNHNN, CDR2 SYGVQD (reference sequence). In nucleotides, the CDR3 is TGCGCCAGCAGTGAGCGGCAGGACTATGGCTACACCTTC. This codes for CASSERQDYGYTF.